This is a list of T cell receptor beta chains from one sample in a study of T cell responses to AZD1222 COVID-19 vaccine. Profiled with immunoSEQ multiplex PCR; TCRdb holds only in-frame clones, not every one. The data show fewer than 130,000 clones, about 94% seen once. The sample in question was peripheral blood, obtained on day 0 of AZD1222 vaccination. Receptors originate from an adult in good health. CDR3s include the opening cysteine and the closing phenylalanine or tryptophan. D genes are given only for firm matches. Rows give clone size only sometimes, using once, few, many, or a class for an expanded clone.

-	TRBV2	-	TRBJ1-5	14	CASLFGRGNQPQHF	TGTGCCAGCCTATTCGGCAGGGGCAATCAGCCCCAGCATTTT
-	TRBV6-1	-	TRBJ1-2	12	CASSERLAGYTF	TGTGCCAGCAGTGAAAGGCTTGCCGGCTACACCTTC
-	TRBV15	-	TRBJ1-6	13	CATSHDKAAPLHF	TGTGCCACCAGCCATGACAAGGCCGCTCCCCTCCACTTT
-	TRBV19	-	TRBJ1-1	13	CASSITPPRAAFF	TGTGCCAGTAGTATCACGCCGCCTAGGGCGGCTTTCTTT
-	TRBV29-1	TRBD1	TRBJ1-2	14	CSVEDLVQGNGYTF	TGCAGCGTTGAAGATCTGGTACAGGGGAATGGCTACACCTTC
few	TRBV19	-	TRBJ1-4	15	CASSGRGHTNEKLFF	TGTGCCAGTAGTGGCAGGGGACACACTAATGAAAAACTGTTTTTT
-	TRBV28	TRBD1	TRBJ2-1	16	CASSGEQGATYNEQFF	TGTGCCAGCAGTGGCGAACAGGGGGCCACCTACAATGAGCAGTTCTTC
once	TRBV5-1	-	TRBJ1-1	14	CASSPRLIDTEAFF	TGCGCCAGCAGCCCTAGGCTTATAGACACTGAAGCTTTCTTT
-	TRBV5-1	-	TRBJ1-1	15	CASSFSQGIYTEAFF	TGCGCCAGCAGCTTTTCTCAGGGGATTTACACTGAAGCTTTCTTT
-	TRBV5-1	-	TRBJ1-3	18	CASSLGGGTDASGNTIYF	TGCGCCAGCAGCTTGGGGGGAGGGACGGACGCCTCTGGAAACACCATATATTTT
once	TRBV11-3	-	TRBJ1-1	15	CASSSLSGRGTEAFF	TGTGCCAGCAGCTCCCTCTCAGGGAGGGGCACTGAAGCTTTCTTT
-	TRBV3-1/TRBV3-2	-	TRBJ1-6	16	CASSQVGGSYNSPLHF	TGTGCCAGCAGCCAAGTCGGCGGCTCCTATAATTCACCCCTCCACTTT
-	TRBV6-2/TRBV6-3	TRBD1	TRBJ1-5	15	CASSPRGPSNQPQHF	TGTGCCAGCAGTCCCAGGGGGCCCAGCAATCAGCCCCAGCATTTT
-	TRBV12-5	TRBD1	TRBJ2-3	17	CASGLGQGLPSRDTQYF	TGTGCTAGTGGTTTGGGACAGGGCCTCCCTTCGCGAGATACGCAGTATTTT
-	TRBV19	TRBD1	TRBJ1-5	15	CASSTQTGGDQPQHF	TGTGCCAGTAGTACACAAACAGGGGGCGACCAGCCCCAGCATTTT
-	TRBV30	TRBD1	TRBJ1-3	15	CAWQGQGLPGNTIYF	TGTGCCTGGCAGGGACAGGGGCTTCCTGGAAACACCATATATTTT
-	TRBV6-5	-	TRBJ1-5	15	CASSYGGGLNQPQHF	TGTGCCAGCAGTTACGGGGGGGGATTAAATCAGCCCCAGCATTTT
-	TRBV28	-	TRBJ1-1	15	CASSNGARWVTEAFF	TGTGCCAGCAGCAACGGAGCACGTTGGGTCACTGAAGCTTTCTTT
-	TRBV6-5	-	TRBJ1-5	14	CARVRGLDDQPQHF	TGTGCCAGAGTCAGGGGTCTAGATGATCAGCCCCAGCATTTT
-	TRBV14	-	TRBJ1-2	14	CASSRRGDLDGYTF	TGTGCCAGCAGCCGAAGAGGGGACTTGGATGGCTACACCTTC
-	TRBV6-6	-	TRBJ1-2	12	CASSPALRGYTF	TGTGCCAGCAGTCCGGCCCTTCGTGGCTACACCTTC
-	TRBV29-1	-	TRBJ2-7	12	CSVDLDSYEQYF	TGCAGCGTTGACCTGGACAGCTACGAGCAGTACTTC
-	TRBV4-3	-	TRBJ1-4	12	CASSHDSEKLFF	TGCGCCAGCAGCCATGACAGTGAAAAACTGTTTTTT
-	TRBV2	-	TRBJ1-2	12	CASSVPPGGYTF	TGTGCCAGCAGTGTACCCCCGGGTGGCTACACCTTC
-	TRBV27	-	TRBJ1-5	14	CASSFRLSNQPQHF	TGTGCCAGCAGTTTTCGGCTTAGCAATCAGCCCCAGCATTTT
once	TRBV2	-	TRBJ2-1	13	CASNEISYNEQFF	TGTGCCAGCAACGAGATCTCCTACAATGAGCAGTTCTTC
-	TRBV5-1	-	TRBJ2-7	11	CASSFDREQYF	TGCGCCAGCAGCTTTGATCGCGAGCAGTACTTC
-	TRBV5-4	-	TRBJ2-6	15	CASSLEQAASNVLTF	TGTGCCAGCAGCTTGGAGCAGGCGGCCTCCAACGTCCTGACTTTC
-	TRBV12-3/TRBV12-4	-	TRBJ1-1	13	CASSLTGNTEAFF	TGTGCCAGCAGTCTCACAGGGAATACTGAAGCTTTCTTT
-	TRBV7-9	-	TRBJ1-1	14	CASSSSGGRSGAFF	TGTGCCAGCAGCTCCTCGGGCGGGAGAAGCGGAGCTTTCTTT
-	TRBV28	TRBD1	TRBJ1-2	12	CASSPRQGGYTF	TGTGCCAGCAGTCCTAGACAGGGTGGCTACACCTTC
-	TRBV5-5	TRBD1	TRBJ1-2	20	CASGMRGSGSPQGAHDGYTF	TGTGCCAGCGGGATGAGAGGGAGCGGTTCGCCTCAGGGGGCGCATGATGGCTACACCTTC
-	TRBV30	-	TRBJ1-3	12	CAWTGAGNTIYF	TGTGCCTGGACAGGGGCTGGAAACACCATATATTTT
-	TRBV30	-	TRBJ2-1	12	CAWSVSGNEQFF	TGTGCCTGGAGTGTATCTGGCAATGAGCAGTTCTTC
-	TRBV27	TRBD2	TRBJ2-3	16	CASSPRLAGVADTQYF	TGTGCCAGCAGCCCCCGACTAGCGGGAGTGGCTGATACGCAGTATTTT
-	TRBV29-1	TRBD1	TRBJ1-1	14	CSVVGTGGRAEAFF	TGCAGCGTTGTTGGGACAGGGGGGAGGGCTGAAGCTTTCTTT
-	TRBV2	TRBD1	TRBJ1-5	14	CASMGQAVGQPQHF	TGTGCCAGCATGGGACAGGCGGTAGGACAGCCCCAGCATTTT
-	TRBV15	-	TRBJ2-1	17	CATSRALTDSSYNEQFF	TGTGCCACCAGCAGAGCCCTGACGGATAGCTCCTACAATGAGCAGTTCTTC
-	TRBV24-1	-	TRBJ2-3	16	CATSDPTAGGTDTQYF	TGTGCCACCAGTGATCCGACAGCCGGGGGCACAGATACGCAGTATTTT
once	TRBV11-2	-	TRBJ1-5	14	CASSGGQRAQPQHF	TGTGCCAGCAGCGGAGGACAGAGGGCTCAGCCCCAGCATTTT
-	TRBV7-2	TRBD2	TRBJ2-2	16	CASSPTSGGLLGELFF	TGTGCCAGCAGCCCAACTAGCGGGGGGTTGTTGGGGGAGCTGTTTTTT
-	TRBV7-3	-	TRBJ2-1	12	CASSRPGYEQFF	TGTGCCAGCAGTCGTCCGGGGTATGAGCAGTTCTTC
-	TRBV20-1	-	TRBJ1-1	11	CSARDHREAFF	TGCAGTGCTAGAGATCACAGAGAAGCTTTCTTT
-	TRBV5-4	-	TRBJ2-3	11	CASSFRDTQYF	TGTGCCAGCAGCTTTCGAGATACGCAGTATTTT
-	TRBV5-4	TRBD2	TRBJ2-1	15	CASSPWEGGYNEQFF	TGTGCCAGCAGCCCGTGGGAGGGAGGTTACAATGAGCAGTTCTTC
-	TRBV10-1	-	TRBJ1-4	14	CASSEQAGNEKLFF	TGCGCCAGCAGTGAACAGGCAGGTAATGAAAAACTGTTTTTT
-	TRBV6-1	-	TRBJ1-4	15	CASSEGQVQNEKLFF	TGTGCCAGCAGTGAGGGGCAGGTCCAAAATGAAAAACTGTTTTTT
once	TRBV5-4	-	TRBJ1-1	14	CASRVGRGDTEAFF	TGTGCCAGCAGGGTAGGGCGAGGGGACACTGAAGCTTTCTTT
-	TRBV5-4	TRBD1	TRBJ1-1	14	CASWIQGVNTEAFF	TGTGCCAGTTGGATACAGGGGGTGAACACTGAAGCTTTCTTT
-	TRBV5-8	-	TRBJ2-3	13	CASSFLVSDTQYF	TGTGCCAGCAGCTTTCTAGTTTCAGATACGCAGTATTTT
-	TRBV11-1	TRBD1	TRBJ2-1	15	CASSFTTGEYNEQFF	TGTGCCAGCAGCTTCACGACAGGGGAGTACAATGAGCAGTTCTTC
-	TRBV4-1	TRBD2	TRBJ2-7	15	CASSVVGLAGYEQYF	TGCGCCAGCAGCGTGGTAGGACTAGCGGGCTACGAGCAGTACTTC
-	TRBV28	TRBD1	TRBJ1-3	16	CASSSPGGPSGNTIYF	TGTGCCAGCAGTTCCCCAGGGGGCCCCTCTGGAAACACCATATATTTT
-	TRBV19	-	TRBJ1-3	14	CASSISGAGNTIYF	TGTGCCAGTAGTATTTCAGGGGCAGGAAACACCATATATTTT
-	TRBV28	TRBD2	TRBJ2-7	14	CASSFLAGGGEQYF	TGTGCCAGCAGTTTTCTAGCGGGAGGAGGCGAGCAGTACTTC
-	TRBV13	-	TRBJ1-6	15	CASSLGPRRAAPLHF	TGTGCCAGCAGCTTAGGACCTCGGAGAGCGGCACCCCTCCACTTT
once	TRBV5-8	TRBD1	TRBJ1-4	14	CASKTGTGVFKLFF	TGTGCCAGCAAGACCGGGACAGGGGTATTTAAACTGTTTTTT